The T cell receptor beta chain under discussion was sequenced for a study of Graves' ophthalmopathy and Graves' hyperthyroidism. Points from the study as a whole: Separation of ophthalmopathy from stable hyperthyroidism was achieved by a 13-signature model, at approximately 87% sensitivity and 81.08% specificity. Ophthalmopathy progression cases were predicted by the model with 60% to 71% sensitivity and almost 75% specificity.

Among the exclusions were patients with other autoimmune diseases, uncontrolled infections, pregnancy or lactation. The TCR beta CDR3 regions underwent amplification from RNA transcripts. The first round was an RT-PCR with HTBI primers, and the second round was a multiplex PCR. TCRdb reprocessed the multiplex PCR reads via MiXCR and lists one record per CDR3 protein. The data show around 660,000 distinct CDR3 sequences, with under 50% seen just once and around 3% held by the top ten. A remark on this clonotype: Its antigen is still unknown.

The CDR3 is 15 amino acids. Trimming stripped 2 bases from V and 4 bases from J, with 14 bases between. Germline CDR1 and CDR2: SGHRS and YFSETQ. Sequencing was carried out using peripheral blood. The chain joins TRBV5-1 to TRBJ2-3; weak D call: TRBD2 (6 bases). The origin of this receptor is an adult man with Graves' ophthalmopathy. The CDR3 loop is CASSLTGGMADTQYF. The CDR3, as DNA: TGCGCCAGCAGCTTAACCGGGGGAATGGCAGATACGCAGTATTTT. The variable domain in full, with the rest retrieved from reference TRBV5-1 and TRBJ2-3, is KAGVTQTPRYLIKTRGQQVTLSCSPISGHRSVSWYQQTPGQGLQFLFEYFSETQRNKGNFPGRFSGRQFSNSRSEMNVSTLELGDSALYLCASSLTGGMADTQYFGPGTRLTVL.